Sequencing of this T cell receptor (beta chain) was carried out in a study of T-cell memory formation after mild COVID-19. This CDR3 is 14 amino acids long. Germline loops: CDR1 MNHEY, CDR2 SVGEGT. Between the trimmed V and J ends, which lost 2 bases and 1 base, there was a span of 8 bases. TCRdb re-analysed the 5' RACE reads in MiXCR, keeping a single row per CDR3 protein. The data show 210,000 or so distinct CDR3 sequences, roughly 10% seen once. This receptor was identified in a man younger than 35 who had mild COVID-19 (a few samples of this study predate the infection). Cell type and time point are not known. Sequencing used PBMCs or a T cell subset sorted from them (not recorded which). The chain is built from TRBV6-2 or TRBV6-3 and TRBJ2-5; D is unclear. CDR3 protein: CASSYRPLQETQYF. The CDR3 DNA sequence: TGTGCCAGCAGTTACCGACCTCTCCAAGAGACCCAGTACTTC.